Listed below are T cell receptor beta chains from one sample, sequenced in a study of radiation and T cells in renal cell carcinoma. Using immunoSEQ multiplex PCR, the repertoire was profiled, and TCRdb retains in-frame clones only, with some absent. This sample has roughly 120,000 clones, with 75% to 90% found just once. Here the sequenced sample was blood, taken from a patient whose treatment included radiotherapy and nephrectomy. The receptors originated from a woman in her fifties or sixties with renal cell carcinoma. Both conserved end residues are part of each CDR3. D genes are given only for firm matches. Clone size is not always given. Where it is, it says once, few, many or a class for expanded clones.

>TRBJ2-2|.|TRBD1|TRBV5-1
CASSQQGTGQIGELFF
TGCGCCAGCAGCCAACAAGGGACAGGGCAAATCGGGGAGCTGTTTTTT
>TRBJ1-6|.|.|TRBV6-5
CASSSGLNSPLHF
TGTGCCAGCAGTTCAGGCCTGAATTCACCCCTCCACTTT
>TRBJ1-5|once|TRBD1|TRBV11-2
CASSPGQGFSNQPQHF
TGTGCCAGCAGCCCCGGACAGGGATTTAGCAATCAGCCCCAGCATTTT
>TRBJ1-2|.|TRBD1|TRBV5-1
CASSLNLGQGEGYTF
TGCGCCAGCAGCTTAAACCTCGGACAGGGGGAAGGCTACACCTTC
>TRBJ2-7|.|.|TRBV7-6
CASSLQGFEQYF
TGTGCCAGCAGCTTACAGGGGTTCGAGCAGTACTTC
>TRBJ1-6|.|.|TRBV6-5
CTSSTGYNSPLHF
TGTACCAGCAGCACAGGGTATAATTCACCCCTCCACTTT
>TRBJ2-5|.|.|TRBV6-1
CASSASQETQYF
TGTGCCAGCAGTGCTAGCCAAGAGACCCAGTACTTC
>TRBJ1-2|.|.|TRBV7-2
CASSWREGPGYGYTF
TGTGCCAGCAGCTGGAGAGAGGGCCCGGGCTATGGCTACACCTTC
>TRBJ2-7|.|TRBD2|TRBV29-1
CSVSGASGSYEQYF
TGCAGCGTCTCTGGGGCTAGCGGGAGCTACGAGCAGTACTTC
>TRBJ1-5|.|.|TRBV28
CASSFIGGNQPQHF
TGTGCCAGCAGTTTTATTGGGGGGAATCAGCCCCAGCATTTT
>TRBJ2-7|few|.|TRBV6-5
CASSYSFQGLYEQYF
TGTGCCAGCAGTTACTCTTTCCAGGGGCTCTACGAGCAGTACTTC
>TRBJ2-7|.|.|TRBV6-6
CASRRTRSLLSYEQYF
TGTGCCAGCAGGCGAACCCGATCCCTCCTATCCTACGAGCAGTACTTC
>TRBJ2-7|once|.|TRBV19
CASSPRQDSYEQYF
TGTGCCAGTAGCCCCAGACAGGACTCCTACGAGCAGTACTTC
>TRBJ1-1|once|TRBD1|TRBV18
CASSPWTGVNTEAFF
TGTGCCAGCTCACCTTGGACAGGGGTGAACACTGAAGCTTTCTTT
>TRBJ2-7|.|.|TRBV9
CASSSSTDYEQYF
TGTGCCAGCAGCTCCTCGACAGACTACGAGCAGTACTTC
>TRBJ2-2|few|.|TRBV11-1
CASSLVAGPTGELFF
TGTGCCAGCAGCTTAGTTGCAGGACCCACCGGGGAGCTGTTTTTT
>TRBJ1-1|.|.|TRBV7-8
CASSLGAGQVNTEAFF
TGTGCCAGCAGCTTAGGTGCAGGGCAAGTGAACACTGAAGCTTTCTTT
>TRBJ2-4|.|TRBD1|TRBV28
CASSTGTVNVAKNIQYF
TGTGCCAGCAGTACTGGGACAGTTAATGTAGCCAAAAACATTCAGTACTTC
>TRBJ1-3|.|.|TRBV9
CASSVVSGSDTIYF
TGTGCCAGCAGCGTAGTTTCTGGAAGTGACACCATATATTTT
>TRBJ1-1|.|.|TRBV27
CASKFGTGVAEAFF
TGTGCCAGCAAGTTTGGGACGGGGGTCGCTGAAGCTTTCTTT
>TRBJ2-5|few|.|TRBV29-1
CSAGTGQETQYF
TGCAGCGCCGGGACGGGACAAGAGACCCAGTACTTC
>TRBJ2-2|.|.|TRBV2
CASSRAVAGTGELFF
TGTGCCAGCAGTAGAGCGGTGGCGGGCACCGGGGAGCTGTTTTTT
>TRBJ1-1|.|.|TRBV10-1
CASSVRLNTEAFF
TGCGCCAGCAGTGTGCGGTTGAACACTGAAGCTTTCTTT
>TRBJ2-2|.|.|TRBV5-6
CASSLGRSNTGELFF
TGTGCCAGCAGCTTGGGCAGGTCGAACACCGGGGAGCTGTTTTTT
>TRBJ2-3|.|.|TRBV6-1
CASSGRTSSTDTQYF
TGTGCCAGCAGTGGGCGGACTTCTAGCACAGATACGCAGTATTTT
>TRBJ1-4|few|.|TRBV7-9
CASSSTESGANEKLFF
TGTGCCAGCAGCTCAACGGAGAGCGGCGCTAATGAAAAACTGTTTTTT
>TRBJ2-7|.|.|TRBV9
CASSPGDGTYEQYF
TGTGCCAGCAGCCCGGGGGACGGTACCTACGAGCAGTACTTC
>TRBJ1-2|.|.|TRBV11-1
CASSPDPRSYYGYTF
TGTGCCAGCAGCCCTGACCCCCGGAGCTACTATGGCTACACCTTC
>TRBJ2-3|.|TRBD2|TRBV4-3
CASSPLTSGRGDTQYF
TGCGCCAGCAGCCCCCTGACTAGCGGGAGAGGCGATACGCAGTATTTT
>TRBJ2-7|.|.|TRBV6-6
CASSYTAGYEQYF
TGTGCCAGCAGTTACACCGCTGGATACGAGCAGTACTTC
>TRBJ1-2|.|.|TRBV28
CASSLWGQNYGYTF
TGTGCCAGCAGTTTATGGGGGCAGAACTATGGCTACACCTTC
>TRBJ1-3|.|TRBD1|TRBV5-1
CASSREQGTVSGNTIYF
TGCGCCAGCAGCCGCGAACAGGGGACAGTCTCTGGAAACACCATATATTTT
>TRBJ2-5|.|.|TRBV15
CATSTGGGGKTQYF
TGTGCCACCAGCACCGGGGGAGGTGGGAAGACCCAGTACTTC
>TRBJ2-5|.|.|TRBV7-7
CASSRGGTLQETQYF
TGTGCTAGCAGCAGAGGTGGGACTCTACAAGAGACCCAGTACTTC
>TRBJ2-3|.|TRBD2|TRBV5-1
CASSLAGLAGGFSSTDTQYF
TGCGCCAGCAGCTTGGCCGGACTAGCGGGGGGTTTCTCTAGCACAGATACGCAGTATTTT
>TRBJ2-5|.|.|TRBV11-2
CASSPGVVKETQYF
TGTGCCAGCAGCCCAGGGGTTGTCAAAGAGACCCAGTACTTC
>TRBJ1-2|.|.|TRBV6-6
CASSYDTNYGYTF
TGTGCCAGCAGTTACGACACCAACTATGGCTACACCTTC
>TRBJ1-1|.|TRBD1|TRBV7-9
CASSLAGQGSSEAFF
TGTGCCAGCAGCTTAGCGGGACAGGGTAGCTCTGAAGCTTTCTTT
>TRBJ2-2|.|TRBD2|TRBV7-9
CASSSDGEGGELFF
TGTGCCAGCAGCTCCGACGGGGAGGGCGGGGAGCTGTTTTTT
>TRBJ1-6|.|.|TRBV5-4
CASSLEGSSYNSPLHF
TGTGCCAGCAGCTTAGAGGGTAGCTCCTATAATTCACCCCTCCACTTT
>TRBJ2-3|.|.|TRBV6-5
CASSYALGRTDTQYF
TGTGCCAGCAGTTACGCCTTAGGGCGCACAGATACGCAGTATTTT
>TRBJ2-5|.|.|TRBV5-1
CASSLGGVETQYF
TGCGCCAGCAGCTTGGGCGGTGTGGAGACCCAGTACTTC
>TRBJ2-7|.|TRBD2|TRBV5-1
CASSQAGVHYEQYF
TGCGCCAGCAGCCAAGCGGGGGTTCACTACGAGCAGTACTTC
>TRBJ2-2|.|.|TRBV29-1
CSVELVGGELFF
TGCAGCGTTGAACTAGTCGGCGGGGAGCTGTTTTTT
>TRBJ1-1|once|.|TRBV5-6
CASSAQVNTEAFF
TGTGCCAGCAGCGCACAGGTGAACACTGAAGCTTTCTTT
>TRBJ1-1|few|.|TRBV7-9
CASGDREAFF
TGTGCCAGCGGCGACAGGGAAGCTTTCTTT
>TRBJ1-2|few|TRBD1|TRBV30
CAWKMGSGGAYYTF
TGTGCCTGGAAGATGGGTTCAGGGGGTGCTTACTACACCTTC
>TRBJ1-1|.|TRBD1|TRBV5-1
CASSLQGGYTEAFF
TGCGCCAGCAGCTTGCAGGGGGGGTACACTGAAGCTTTCTTT
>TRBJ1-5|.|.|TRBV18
CASSPPGRDNQPQHF
TGTGCCAGCTCACCACCAGGCAGGGACAATCAGCCCCAGCATTTT
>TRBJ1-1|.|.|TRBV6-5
CASSYSRGLGTEAFF
TGTGCCAGCAGTTACTCTCGGGGACTGGGCACTGAAGCTTTCTTT
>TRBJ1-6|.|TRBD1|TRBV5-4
CASSLAGGNNSPLHF
TGTGCCAGCAGCTTGGCAGGGGGAAATAATTCACCCCTCCACTTT
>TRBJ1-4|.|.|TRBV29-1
CSVVGTATNEKLFF
TGCAGCGTTGTTGGGACCGCAACTAATGAAAAACTGTTTTTT
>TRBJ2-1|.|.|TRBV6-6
CASSYDGNEQFF
TGTGCCAGCAGTTACGACGGGAATGAGCAGTTCTTC
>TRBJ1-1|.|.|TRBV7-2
CASSPMPTVNTEAFF
TGTGCCAGCAGCCCGATGCCGACAGTGAACACTGAAGCTTTCTTT
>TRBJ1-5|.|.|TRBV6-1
CASNGGEVAQPQHF
TGTGCCAGCAATGGGGGGGAAGTGGCTCAGCCCCAGCATTTT